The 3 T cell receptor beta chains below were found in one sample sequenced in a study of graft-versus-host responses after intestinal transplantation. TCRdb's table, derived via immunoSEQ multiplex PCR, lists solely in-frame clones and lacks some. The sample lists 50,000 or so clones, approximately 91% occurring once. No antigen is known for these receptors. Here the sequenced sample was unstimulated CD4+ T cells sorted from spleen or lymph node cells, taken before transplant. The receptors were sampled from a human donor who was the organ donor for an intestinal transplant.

The CDR3 protein is CASSALAGAYNEQFF. In DNA form, the CDR3 reads TGTGCCAGCAGCGCACTAGCGGGAGCCTACAATGAGCAGTTCTTC. The rearrangement uses TRBV7-3 and TRBJ2-7; 11 bases are shared with TRBD2. TRBJ2-1 matches the DNA end more closely, so the J call is doubtful. Germline-derived CDR1 and CDR2 are SGHTA and FQGTGA. The CDR3 spans 15 residues.

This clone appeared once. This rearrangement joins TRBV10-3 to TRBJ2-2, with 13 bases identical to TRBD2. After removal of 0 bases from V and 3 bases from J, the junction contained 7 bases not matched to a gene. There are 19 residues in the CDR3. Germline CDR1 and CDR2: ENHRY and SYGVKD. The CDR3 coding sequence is TGTGCCATCAGTGAGTCTGGACTAGCGGGAGATGTGGACACCGGGGAGCTGTTTTTT. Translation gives CAISESGLAGDVDTGELFF.

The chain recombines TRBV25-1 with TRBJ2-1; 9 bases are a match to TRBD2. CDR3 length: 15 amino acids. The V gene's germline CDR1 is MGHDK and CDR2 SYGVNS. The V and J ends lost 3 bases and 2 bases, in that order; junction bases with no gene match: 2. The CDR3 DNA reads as TGTGCCAGCAGTGAGTTAGCGGGAGCCTACAATGAGCAGTTCTTC. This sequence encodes CASSELAGAYNEQFF.